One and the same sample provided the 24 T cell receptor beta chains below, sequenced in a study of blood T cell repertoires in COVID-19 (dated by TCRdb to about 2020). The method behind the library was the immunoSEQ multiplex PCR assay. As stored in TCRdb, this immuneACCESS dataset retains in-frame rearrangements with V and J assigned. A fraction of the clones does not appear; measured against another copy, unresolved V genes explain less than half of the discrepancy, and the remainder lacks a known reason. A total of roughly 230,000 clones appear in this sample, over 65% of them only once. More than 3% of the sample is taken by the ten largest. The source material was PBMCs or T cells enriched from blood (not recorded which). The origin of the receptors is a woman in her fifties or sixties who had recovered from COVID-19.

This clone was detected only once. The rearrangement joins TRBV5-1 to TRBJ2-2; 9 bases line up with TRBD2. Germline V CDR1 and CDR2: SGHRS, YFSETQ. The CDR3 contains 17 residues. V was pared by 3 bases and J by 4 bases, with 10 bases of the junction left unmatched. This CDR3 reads CASSSGGSGGSTGELFF. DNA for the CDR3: TGCGCCAGCAGCTCGGGTGGTAGCGGGGGCAGCACCGGGGAGCTGTTTTTT.

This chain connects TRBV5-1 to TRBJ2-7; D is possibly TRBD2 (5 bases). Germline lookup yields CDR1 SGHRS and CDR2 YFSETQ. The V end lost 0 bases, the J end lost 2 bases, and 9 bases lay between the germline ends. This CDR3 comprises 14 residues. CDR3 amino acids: CASSLDLAPYEQYF. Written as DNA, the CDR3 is TGCGCCAGCAGCTTGGATCTAGCCCCCTACGAGCAGTACTTC.

The CDR3 protein is CASSSNTEAFF. CDR3 sequence (DNA): TGTGCCAGCAGCTCTAACACTGAAGCTTTCTTT. The chain recombines TRBV11-1 with TRBJ1-1; no clear D. The CDR3 consists of 11 residues. V gave up 4 bases and J gave up 2 bases, with 2 bases separating them. Germline V CDR1 and CDR2: SGHAT, FQDESV (reference sequence).

CDR3 residues: CASSSLLGPQHF. CDR3 nucleotides: TGTGCCAGTAGTTCACTATTGGGGCCCCAGCATTTT. This chain uses TRBV19 with TRBJ1-5, with D hard to call. Trimming removed 5 bases at V and 9 bases at J, with 11 bases between. CDR3 length: 12 amino acids. Per the germline V gene, CDR1 is LNHDA and CDR2 is SQIVND (reference sequence).

The CDR3: CASSGTGGENQPQHF. CDR3 coding DNA: TGTGCCAGCAGTGGGACAGGGGGGGAAAATCAGCCCCAGCATTTT. The V gene is TRBV2, the J gene TRBJ1-5; 10 nucleotides align to TRBD1. The V and J ends lost 4 bases and 4 bases, in that order; junction bases with no gene match: 4. The CDR3 loop spans 15 amino acids. Germline V lookup: CDR1 SNHLY, CDR2 FYNNEI.

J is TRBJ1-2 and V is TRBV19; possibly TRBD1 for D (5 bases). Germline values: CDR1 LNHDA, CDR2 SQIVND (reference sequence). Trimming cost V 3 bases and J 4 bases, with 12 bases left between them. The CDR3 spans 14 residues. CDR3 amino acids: CASSIRPGGYGYTF. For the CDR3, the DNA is TGTGCCAGTAGTATCCGGCCCGGGGGCTATGGCTACACCTTC.

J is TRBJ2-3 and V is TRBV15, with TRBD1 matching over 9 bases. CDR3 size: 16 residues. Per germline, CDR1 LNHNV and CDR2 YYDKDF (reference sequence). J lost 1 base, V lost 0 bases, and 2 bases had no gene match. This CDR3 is CATSRERDRGTDTQYF. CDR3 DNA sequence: TGTGCCACCAGCAGAGAACGGGACAGGGGCACAGATACGCAGTATTTT.

CDR3 in amino acids: CASSIGAASAYGYTF. The CDR3 DNA follows: TGTGCCAGTAGTATTGGGGCAGCCTCTGCCTATGGCTACACCTTC. The chain is built from TRBV19 and TRBJ1-2; TRBD1 might be the D (5 bases). This CDR3 spans 15 amino acids. With 3 bases removed from V and 4 bases from J, the gap between germline ends came to 15 bases. Looked up from germline, CDR1 is LNHDA and CDR2 is SQIVND (reference sequence). Filled out from reference TRBV19 and TRBJ1-2, the complete variable domain reads DGGITQSPKYLFRKEGQNVTLSCEQNLNHDAMYWYRQDPGQGLRLIYYSQIVNDFQKGDIAEGYSVSREKKESFPLTVTSAQKNPTAFYLCASSIGAASAYGYTFGSGTRLTVV.

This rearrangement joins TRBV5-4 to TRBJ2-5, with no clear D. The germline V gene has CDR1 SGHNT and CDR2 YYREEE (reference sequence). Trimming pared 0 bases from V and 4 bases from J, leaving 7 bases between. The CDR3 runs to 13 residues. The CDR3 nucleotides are TGTGCCAGCAGCTTGGATACGGGAGAGACCCAGTACTTC. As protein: CASSLDTGETQYF. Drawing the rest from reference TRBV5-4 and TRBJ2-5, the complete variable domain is ETGVTQSPTHLIKTRGQQVTLRCSSQSGHNTVSWYQQALGQGPQFIFQYYREEENGRGNFPPRFSGLQFPNYSSELNVNALELDDSALYLCASSLDTGETQYFGPGTRLLVL.

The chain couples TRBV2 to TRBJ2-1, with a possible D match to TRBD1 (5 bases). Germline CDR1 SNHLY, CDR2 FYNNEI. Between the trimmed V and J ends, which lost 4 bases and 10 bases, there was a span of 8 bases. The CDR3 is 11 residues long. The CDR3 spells CASSGGIEQFF. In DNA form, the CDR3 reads TGTGCCAGCAGTGGGGGCATCGAGCAGTTCTTC. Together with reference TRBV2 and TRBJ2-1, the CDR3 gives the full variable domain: EPEVTQTPSHQVTQMGQEVILRCVPISNHLYFYWYRQILGQKVEFLVSFYNNEISEKSEIFDDQFSVERPDGSNFTLKIRSTKLEDSAMYFCASSGGIEQFFGPGTRLTVL.

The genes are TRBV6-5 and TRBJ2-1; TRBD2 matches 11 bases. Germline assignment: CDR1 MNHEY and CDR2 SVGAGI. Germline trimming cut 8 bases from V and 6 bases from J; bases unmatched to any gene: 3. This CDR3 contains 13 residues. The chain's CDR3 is CASSGLAGNEQFF. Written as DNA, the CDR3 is TGTGCCAGCTCAGGACTAGCGGGCAATGAGCAGTTCTTC.

CDR3 in amino acids: CSASSHRQIYGYTF. Here the CDR3 DNA reads TGCAGTGCTAGTAGTCACAGACAGATTTATGGCTACACCTTC. The chain has TRBV20-1 and TRBJ1-2; possibly TRBD1 for D (5 bases). CDR3 size: 14 residues. V was trimmed by 3 bases and J by 5 bases, leaving 16 bases between them. Germline lookup yields CDR1 DFQATT and CDR2 SNEGSKA (reference sequence).

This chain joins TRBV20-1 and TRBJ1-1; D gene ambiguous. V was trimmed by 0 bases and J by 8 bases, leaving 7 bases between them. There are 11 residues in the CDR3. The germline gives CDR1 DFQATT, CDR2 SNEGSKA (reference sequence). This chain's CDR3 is CSARDSLEAFF. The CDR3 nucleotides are TGCAGTGCTAGAGATTCCCTAGAAGCTTTCTTT.

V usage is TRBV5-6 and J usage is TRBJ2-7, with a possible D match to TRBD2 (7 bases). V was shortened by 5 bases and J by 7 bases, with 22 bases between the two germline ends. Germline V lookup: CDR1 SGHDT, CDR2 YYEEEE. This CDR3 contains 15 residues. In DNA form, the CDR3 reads TGTGCCAGCAGTGGGAGGGGGGGACCCTTCTTAGAGCAGTACTTC. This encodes CASSGRGGPFLEQYF.

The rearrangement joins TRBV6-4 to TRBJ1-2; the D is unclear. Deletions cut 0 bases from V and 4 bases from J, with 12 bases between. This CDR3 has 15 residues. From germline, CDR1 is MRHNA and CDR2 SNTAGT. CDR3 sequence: CASSDSPGNFYGYTF. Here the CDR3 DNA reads TGTGCCAGCAGTGACTCGCCCGGGAACTTCTATGGCTACACCTTC.

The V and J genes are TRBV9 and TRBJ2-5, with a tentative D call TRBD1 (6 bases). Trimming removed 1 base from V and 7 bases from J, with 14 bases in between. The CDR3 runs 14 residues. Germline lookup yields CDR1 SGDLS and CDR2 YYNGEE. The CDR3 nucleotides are TGTGCCAGCAGCGTAAATACAGGGCTGGGGACCCAGTACTTC. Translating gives CASSVNTGLGTQYF.

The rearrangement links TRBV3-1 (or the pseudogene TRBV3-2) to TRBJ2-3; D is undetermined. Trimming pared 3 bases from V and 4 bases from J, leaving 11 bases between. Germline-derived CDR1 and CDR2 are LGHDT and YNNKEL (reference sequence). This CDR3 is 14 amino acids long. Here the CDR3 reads CASSHLSLADTQYF. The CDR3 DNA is TGTGCCAGCAGCCACTTGTCCCTTGCAGATACGCAGTATTTT.

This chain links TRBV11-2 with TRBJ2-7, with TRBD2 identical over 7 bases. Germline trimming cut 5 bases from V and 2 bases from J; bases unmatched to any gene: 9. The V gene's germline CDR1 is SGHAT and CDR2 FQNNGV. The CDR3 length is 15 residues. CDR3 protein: CASSLNGGGAYEQYF. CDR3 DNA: TGTGCCAGCAGCCTTAATGGGGGGGGAGCCTACGAGCAGTACTTC.

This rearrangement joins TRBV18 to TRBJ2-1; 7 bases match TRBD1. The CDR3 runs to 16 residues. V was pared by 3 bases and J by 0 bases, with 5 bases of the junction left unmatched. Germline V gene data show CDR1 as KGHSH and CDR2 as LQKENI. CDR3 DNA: TGTGCCAGCTCACCTACAGGGGCTAGCTCCTACAATGAGCAGTTCTTC. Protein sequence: CASSPTGASSYNEQFF.

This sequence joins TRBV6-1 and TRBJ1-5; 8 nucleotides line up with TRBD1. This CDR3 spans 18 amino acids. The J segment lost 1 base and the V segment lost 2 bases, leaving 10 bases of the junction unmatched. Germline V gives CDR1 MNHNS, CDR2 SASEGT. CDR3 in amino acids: CASSERGRGLVSNQPQHF. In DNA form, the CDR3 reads TGTGCCAGCAGTGAAAGGGGCAGGGGGCTGGTGAGCAATCAGCCCCAGCATTTT.

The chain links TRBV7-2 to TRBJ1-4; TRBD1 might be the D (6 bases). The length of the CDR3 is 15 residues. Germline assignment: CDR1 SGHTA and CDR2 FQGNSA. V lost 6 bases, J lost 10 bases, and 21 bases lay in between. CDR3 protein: CASSENAGAGVKLFF. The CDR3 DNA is TGTGCCAGCAGTGAAAATGCAGGGGCTGGGGTAAAACTGTTTTTT.

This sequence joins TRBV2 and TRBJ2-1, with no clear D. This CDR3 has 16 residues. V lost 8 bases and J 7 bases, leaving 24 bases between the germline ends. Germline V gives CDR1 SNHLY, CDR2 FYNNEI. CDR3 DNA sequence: TGTGCCAGCCTCTTAAGTGGTCTCACCTCTAGGAATGAGCAGTTCTTC. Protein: CASLLSGLTSRNEQFF.

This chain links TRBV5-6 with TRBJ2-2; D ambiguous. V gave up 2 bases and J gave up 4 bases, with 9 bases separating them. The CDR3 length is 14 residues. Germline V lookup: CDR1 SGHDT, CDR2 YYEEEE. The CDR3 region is CASSFSRRTGELFF. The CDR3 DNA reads TGTGCCAGCAGCTTCTCGAGGCGCACCGGGGAGCTGTTTTTT.

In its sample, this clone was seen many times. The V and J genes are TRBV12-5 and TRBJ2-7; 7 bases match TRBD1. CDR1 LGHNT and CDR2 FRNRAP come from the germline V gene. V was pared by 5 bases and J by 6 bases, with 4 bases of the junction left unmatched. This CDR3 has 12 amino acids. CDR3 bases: TGTGCTAGTGGTCCTGACAGGGCCGAGCAGTACTTC. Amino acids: CASGPDRAEQYF. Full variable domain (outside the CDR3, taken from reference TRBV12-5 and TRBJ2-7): DARVTQTPRHKVTEMGQEVTMRCQPILGHNTVFWYRQTMMQGLELLAYFRNRAPLDDSGMPKDRFSAEMPDATLATLKIQPSEPRDSAVYFCASGPDRAEQYFGPGTRLTVT.